The 8 T cell receptor beta chains reported below all come from one sample, sequenced in a study of PD-L1 blockade in urothelial cancer. The assay was immunoSEQ multiplex PCR, and TCRdb's table has in-frame clones only and misses some. The top ten hold under 9% of the sample, which has tens of thousands of clones, roughly 85% seen once. The specimen comprised PBMCs, sampled around atezolizumab (anti-PD-L1) treatment. The receptor source for this set is a man between 60 and 75 years old with urothelial cancer.

This chain links TRBV6-6 with TRBJ2-5; the match to TRBD2 covers 10 bases. CDR3 size: 14 residues. Germline V gene sequence: CDR1 MNHNY, CDR2 SVGAGI (reference sequence). With 5 bases clipped from V and 4 bases from J, the junction kept 4 bases outside the gene matches. CDR3 bases: TGTGCCAGCAGTAGCGGGGGGGCCATAGAGACCCAGTACTTC. This codes for CASSSGGAIETQYF.

This chain uses TRBV6-5 with TRBJ2-3; TRBD1 matches at 8 bases. The CDR3 is made up of 15 amino acids. V lost 6 bases to trimming and J lost 4 bases; unmatched junction nucleotides: 9. Germline CDR1 and CDR2: MNHEY and SVGAGI. This chain's CDR3 is CASSPRTGQSDTQYF. The CDR3 DNA is TGTGCCAGCAGCCCTAGGACAGGGCAATCAGATACGCAGTATTTT.

This rearrangement joins TRBV5-6 to TRBJ2-3; D is possibly TRBD2 (6 bases). V lost 4 bases, J lost 1 base, and 16 bases lay in between. CDR3 length equals 16 residues. The V gene's germline CDR1 is SGHDT and CDR2 YYEEEE. CDR3 DNA: TGTGCCAGCAGCCCGATGGGGCGGGGAGGCACAGATACGCAGTATTTT. Translation: CASSPMGRGGTDTQYF.

The CDR3: CASSLGTSKYSPLHF. The DNA of the CDR3 is TGTGCCAGCAGTCTCGGGACATCTAAATATTCACCCCTCCACTTT. The gene calls are TRBV6-5 and TRBJ1-6, with D perhaps matching TRBD1 (6 bases). CDR1 is MNHEY and CDR2 is SVGAGI in the germline V gene. Trimming removed 5 bases from V and 8 bases from J, with 16 bases in between. This CDR3 comprises 15 residues.

J is TRBJ2-1 and V is TRBV7-2; 7 bases match TRBD2. This CDR3 region has 14 residues. Germline V gene data show CDR1 as SGHTA and CDR2 as FQGNSA. V was clipped by 8 bases and J by 0 bases; unmatched bases: 4. The CDR3 sequence is CASSAGTSYNEQFF. CDR3 DNA: TGTGCCAGCTCAGCGGGGACCTCCTACAATGAGCAGTTCTTC.

This clone showed up just once. This chain connects TRBV4-2 to TRBJ1-3; D is uncertain. The germline gives CDR1 LGHNA, CDR2 YNFKEQ. V shed 3 bases and J shed 4 bases, with 16 bases lying between them. This CDR3 has 16 amino acids. The CDR3: CASSQEWRVGGNTIYF. CDR3 bases: TGTGCCAGCAGCCAGGAGTGGAGGGTGGGAGGAAACACCATATATTTT.

The rearrangement joins TRBV7-9 to TRBJ1-1; possible D gene TRBD1, 5 bases. The CDR3 spans 13 residues. V lost 4 bases and J 8 bases, leaving 14 bases between the germline ends. Germline V CDR1 and CDR2: SEHNR, FQNEAQ (reference sequence). CDR3 sequence reads: CASSSKGHPEAFF. CDR3 in DNA: TGTGCCAGCAGCTCAAAAGGACACCCAGAAGCTTTCTTT.

The rearrangement links TRBV15 to TRBJ1-5; maybe TRBD1 (5 bases). The CDR3 runs 15 residues. Per germline, CDR1 LNHNV and CDR2 YYDKDF (reference sequence). The germline V and J ends were trimmed by 0 bases and 4 bases, with 10 bases remaining between them. CDR3 protein: CATSRDWAGNQPQHF. The CDR3 DNA is TGTGCCACCAGCAGAGATTGGGCAGGGAATCAGCCCCAGCATTTT. The whole variable domain, remainder taken from reference TRBV15 and TRBJ1-5, is DAMVIQNPRYQVTQFGKPVTLSCSQTLNHNVMYWYQQKSSQAPKLLFHYYDKDFNNEADTPDNFQSRRPNTSFCFLDIRSPGLGDTAMYLCATSRDWAGNQPQHFGDGTRLSIL.